A single sample is the source of the 21 T cell receptor beta chains below, sequenced in a study of CD8 T cells in ankylosing spondylitis. Findings and limits, study-wide: A TCR beta motif made of 7 to 9 highly homologous variants seemed typical of ankylosing spondylitis blood.

TCRdb re-called the 5' RACE reads through MiXCR, storing one row per CDR3 protein. The sample consists of fewer than 750,000 distinct CDR3 sequences, about 20% of them appearing once. These receptors' antigens are unknown. The specimen was blood, either unsorted or a sorted T cell fraction (not recorded which). These receptors came from a male donor with ankylosing spondylitis.

Notes on this clonotype: One end of the junction fails to match germline, which may point to a read error. The CDR3 sequence: CSSSPPSYTEAFF. The CDR3 bases are TGTTCCAGCAGTCCCCCAAGTTACACTGAAGCTTTCTTT. V usage is TRBV12-3 or TRBV12-4 and J usage is TRBJ1-1; D gene uncertain. The CDR3 length is 13 residues.

There are a few counts of this clonotype. The CDR3 sequence is CASLGRNSYEQYF. CDR3 DNA: TGTGCCAGCCTGGGACGGAACTCCTACGAGCAGTACTTC. The rearrangement links TRBV27 to TRBJ2-7; possibly TRBD1 or TRBD2 for D (5 bases each). V was cut by 8 bases and J by 0 bases, with 11 bases left in between. CDR3 size: 13 residues. Germline lookup yields CDR1 MNHEY and CDR2 SMNVEV (reference sequence).

This clonotype was seen more than once but under ten times. The CDR3 protein is CSVGGDEKLFF. The CDR3 nucleotides are TGCAGCGTTGGGGGGGATGAAAAACTGTTTTTT. The gene calls are TRBV29-1 and TRBJ1-4; D possibly corresponds to TRBD1 (5 bases). Germline V gene sequence: CDR1 SQVTM, CDR2 ANQGSEA. V was shortened by 4 bases and J by 6 bases, with 6 bases between the two germline ends. This CDR3 has 11 amino acids. Drawing the rest from reference TRBV29-1 and TRBJ1-4, the complete variable domain is SAVISQKPSRDICQRGTSLTIQCQVDSQVTMMFWYRQQPGQSLTLIATANQGSEATYESGFVIDKFPISRPNLTFSTLTVSNMSPEDSSIYLCSVGGDEKLFFGSGTQLSVL.

V usage is TRBV7-3 and J usage is TRBJ2-7; possibly TRBD2 for D (5 bases). From germline, CDR1 is SGHTA and CDR2 FQGTGA. The V end was cut by 1 base, the J end by 2 bases, with 15 bases between. The CDR3 runs to 16 residues. As DNA, the CDR3 is TGTGCCAGCAGCTTAATCTTTCTAGCAATAACCTACGAGCAGTACTTC. Translated, it gives CASSLIFLAITYEQYF.

In regard to this clonotype: A junction boundary mismatches the germline segment, possibly from a read error. The chain joins TRBV3-1 to TRBJ2-1; TRBD2 aligns across 13 bases. The CDR3 has 18 amino acids. CDR1 and CDR2 from the germline V gene are LGHDT and YNNKEL (reference sequence). The DNA for the CDR3 is TGTACCAGCAGCCCGGGACTAGCGGGATTCACCTCCTACAATGAGCAGTTCTTC. Residues: CTSSPGLAGFTSYNEQFF.

The chain carries TRBV15 and TRBJ2-3; D may be TRBD2 (6 bases). Germline V gives CDR1 LNHNV, CDR2 YYDKDF (reference sequence). The ends were cut back, 4 bases at V and 11 bases at J, with 16 bases in the middle. This CDR3 spans 13 amino acids. The CDR3 reads CATSTGTHERQYF. In DNA form, the CDR3 reads TGTGCCACCAGCACCGGGACTCACGAACGGCAGTATTTT.

The CDR3 sequence: CASSFSSGRTDTQYF. The CDR3 nucleotides are TGTGCCAGCAGTTTCTCTAGCGGACGCACAGATACGCAGTATTTT. The genes are TRBV12-3 or TRBV12-4 and TRBJ2-3, with TRBD2 matching over 7 bases. Losses at the gene ends were 3 bases for V and 1 base for J; bases not matched to a gene: 4. This CDR3 region has 15 residues.

There are a few counts of this clonotype. The CDR3 loop reads CASSSPGFPDNEQFF. The CDR3 coding sequence is TGTGCCAGTAGTAGCCCAGGGTTCCCAGACAATGAGCAGTTCTTC. This rearrangement joins TRBV19 to TRBJ2-1; the D gene is possibly TRBD1 (5 bases). V lost 4 bases to trimming and J lost 5 bases, with 15 bases between them. The CDR3 spans 15 residues. The germline CDR1 and CDR2 sequences are LNHDA and SQIVND (reference sequence).

The chain carries TRBV12-3 or TRBV12-4 and TRBJ2-3; TRBD1 is a possible D gene (5 bases). Trimming shortened V by 3 bases and J by 5 bases, and 12 bases separated the two germline ends. The CDR3 covers 14 residues. Here the CDR3 DNA reads TGTGCCAGCAGTTTTGGCAGGGTTGGAGATACGCAGTATTTT. Translation gives CASSFGRVGDTQYF.

Concerning this clonotype itself: At one end, the junction sequence differs from germline, possibly due to a read error. The chain has TRBV12-3 or TRBV12-4 and TRBJ2-1, with D possibly being TRBD1 (6 bases). The CDR3 length is 18 residues. CDR3 coding DNA: TGTGCCTGCAGTTTAGATTCTCTTGGTCCAGGGGCGAACAATGAGCAGTTCTTC. It translates to CACSLDSLGPGANNEQFF.

This clonotype was recorded at least ten times. This chain joins TRBV7-2 and TRBJ2-7; TRBD1 or TRBD2 may be the D gene (7 bases each). Germline V gene sequence: CDR1 SGHTA, CDR2 FQGNSA. The CDR3 totals 16 residues. Trimming left V 6 bases short and J 4 bases short, with 22 bases between. In nucleotides, the CDR3 is TGTGCCAGCAGGGAGCGGGACAGCTACCCTTCGTACGAGCAGTACTTC. Amino acid sequence: CASRERDSYPSYEQYF.

The gene calls are TRBV6-5 and TRBJ2-7, with TRBD1 identical over 8 bases. The CDR3 covers 15 residues. The germline V gene has CDR1 MNHEY and CDR2 SVGAGI. V lost 0 bases and J lost 4; bases outside the gene matches: 5. Here the CDR3 DNA reads TGTGCCAGCAGTTACTCTGGACAGGGCAAGTACGAGCAGTACTTC. It translates to CASSYSGQGKYEQYF.

This chain joins TRBV11-3 and TRBJ2-3, with 7 nucleotides matching TRBD1. Losses at the gene ends were 11 bases for V and 4 bases for J; bases not matched to a gene: 6. The germline gives CDR1 SGHNT, CDR2 YENEEA. This CDR3 has 12 amino acids. Here the CDR3 reads CASTGPADTQYF. CDR3 DNA sequence: TGTGCCTCGACAGGGCCGGCAGATACGCAGTATTTT.

The CDR3 sequence: CASSLNTGFYGYTF. The DNA for the CDR3 is TGTGCCAGCAGTTTAAACACAGGGTTCTATGGCTACACCTTC. The rearrangement joins TRBV12-3 or TRBV12-4 to TRBJ1-2, with D possibly being TRBD1 (6 bases). V was trimmed by 2 bases and J by 4 bases, leaving 11 bases between them. The length of the CDR3 is 14 residues.

This clonotype was detected many times. This sequence joins TRBV2 and TRBJ2-7, with D hard to call. Germline CDR1 reads SNHLY; CDR2 reads FYNNEI. Trimming took off 1 base at V and 7 bases at J, with 14 bases between the two ends. The CDR3 is made up of 14 amino acids. DNA for the CDR3: TGTGCCAGCAGTGAAGGTTCCGGGCGACGGGAGCAGTACTTC. It translates to CASSEGSGRREQYF.

The V call is TRBV16, the J call TRBJ1-2; D is ambiguous. Trimming cost V 1 base and J 1 base, with 10 bases left between them. CDR1 KGHSY and CDR2 FQNENV come from the germline V gene. The CDR3 is made up of 15 amino acids. The CDR3 spells CASSQFGGVNYGYTF. The CDR3 coding sequence is TGTGCCAGCAGCCAATTCGGCGGGGTTAACTATGGCTACACCTTC.

This chain links TRBV27 with TRBJ1-1, with 10 bases that match TRBD1. The CDR3 sequence is 15 residues long. Germline assignment: CDR1 MNHEY and CDR2 SMNVEV (reference sequence). The V gene end was trimmed by 4 bases and the J gene end by 6 bases; junction bases not matched to a gene: 8. The CDR3 region is CASSSRQGASPEAFF. CDR3 nucleotide sequence: TGTGCCAGCAGTTCCCGACAGGGGGCCTCACCTGAAGCTTTCTTT.

This clonotype was detected a few times. This chain connects TRBV20-1 to TRBJ1-5; TRBD1 matches 7 bases. CDR1 and CDR2 (germline): DFQATT, SNEGSKA (reference sequence). The CDR3 has 13 residues. The V gene end was trimmed by 5 bases and the J gene end by 3 bases; junction bases not matched to a gene: 4. CDR3 bases: TGCAGTGCTGAGGGACAGATCAATCAGCCCCAGCATTTT. It specifies CSAEGQINQPQHF.

V is TRBV2 and J is TRBJ1-2, with 8 bases identical to TRBD1. Germline lookup yields CDR1 SNHLY and CDR2 FYNNEI. V trimming: 5 bases; J trimming: 4 bases; junction bases outside the gene matches: 9. CDR3 length equals 15 residues. CDR3 loop: CASSRDRGISYGYTF. CDR3 DNA: TGTGCCAGCAGTAGAGACAGGGGAATCAGCTATGGCTACACCTTC.

This clonotype was counted a few times. The chain recombines TRBV29-1 with TRBJ1-1, with 7 bases that match TRBD1. Germline-derived CDR1 and CDR2 are SQVTM and ANQGSEA. Trimming took 4 bases from V and 7 from J; bases not matched to a gene: 15. This CDR3 region has 15 residues. CDR3: CSVVLPRSRGIEAFF. The CDR3 bases are TGCAGCGTTGTACTCCCCCGCAGCAGGGGGATTGAAGCTTTCTTT. Drawing the rest from reference TRBV29-1 and TRBJ1-1, the complete variable domain is SAVISQKPSRDICQRGTSLTIQCQVDSQVTMMFWYRQQPGQSLTLIATANQGSEATYESGFVIDKFPISRPNLTFSTLTVSNMSPEDSSIYLCSVVLPRSRGIEAFFGQGTRLTVV.

This clonotype has just a few counts. The CDR3 here is CASSESRPGQETQYF. CDR3 coding DNA: TGCGCCAGCAGTGAGTCCAGGCCGGGACAAGAGACCCAGTACTTC. The chain recombines TRBV10-2 with TRBJ2-5; TRBD2 might be the D (5 bases). This CDR3 contains 15 residues. CDR1 and CDR2 from the germline V gene are WSHSY and SAAADI. The V end lost 0 bases, the J end lost 2 bases, and 10 bases lay between the germline ends.